Shown below are 29 T cell receptor beta chains from a single sample sequenced in a study of blood T cell repertoires in COVID-19. The method was immunoSEQ multiplex PCR; TCRdb's version includes in-frame clones alone and lacks a portion of them. Of about 50,000 clones listed, 88% were seen once; the top ten hold about 13%. Sequencing used peripheral blood. The receptors derive from a human donor with active COVID-19. The donor label of this sample is uncertain.

J is TRBJ1-2 and V is TRBV7-2; D not certain. The CDR3 length is 14 residues. Germline V CDR1 and CDR2: SGHTA, FQGNSA. Trimming left V 1 base short and J 0 bases short, with 6 bases between. CDR3 amino acids: CASSLDSSNYGYTF. CDR3 coding DNA: TGTGCCAGCAGCTTAGACAGTTCTAACTATGGCTACACCTTC.

The V call is TRBV19, the J call TRBJ1-6; possible D gene TRBD1, 6 bases. The CDR3 consists of 14 residues. CDR1 is LNHDA, CDR2 SQIVND, per germline (reference sequence). Trimming stripped 7 bases from V and 5 bases from J, with 12 bases between. CDR3 in DNA: TGTGCCAGTAAAGGGACAACAGATAATTCACCCCTCCACTTT. It encodes CASKGTTDNSPLHF.

The chain joins TRBV6-5 to TRBJ1-6; perhaps TRBD1 as D (5 bases). Trimming cost V 7 bases and J 10 bases, with 20 bases left between them. CDR1 and CDR2 (germline): MNHEY, SVGAGI. CDR3 length: 15 amino acids. CDR3 DNA sequence: TGTGCCAGCAAGGCCCAAGAAGAGCGGGGGTCACCCCTCCACTTT. Translation gives CASKAQEERGSPLHF.

J is TRBJ1-2 and V is TRBV5-1; 7 bases agree with TRBD1. CDR3 length: 14 residues. Germline V lookup: CDR1 SGHRS, CDR2 YFSETQ. V lost 4 bases to trimming and J lost 7 bases; unmatched junction nucleotides: 10. The CDR3, as DNA: TGCGCCAGCAGCGGTCAGACAGGGTCGTCTGGCTACACCTTC. This codes for CASSGQTGSSGYTF.

The J gene is TRBJ1-2, the V gene TRBV6-5; 7 nucleotides align to TRBD1. The CDR3 has 14 residues. Per the germline V gene, CDR1 is MNHEY and CDR2 is SVGAGI. With 10 bases clipped from V and 7 bases from J, the junction kept 15 bases outside the gene matches. The chain's CDR3 is CAKGDRGYFGGYTF. CDR3 nucleotides: TGTGCCAAGGGGGACAGAGGATATTTCGGTGGCTACACCTTC.

This chain uses TRBV30 with TRBJ1-5; maybe TRBD1 (5 bases). This CDR3 spans 15 amino acids. Germline V gives CDR1 GTSNPN, CDR2 SVGIG (reference sequence). Trimming took 1 base from V and 0 from J, leaving 10 bases between them. The DNA of the CDR3 is TGTGCCTGGAGTGACACAGGTTATAGCAATCAGCCCCAGCATTTT. This sequence encodes CAWSDTGYSNQPQHF.

The V gene is TRBV21-1, the J gene TRBJ2-2; the table assigns TRBD1, which was not confirmed against the DNA. TRBV21-1 is designated a pseudogene. This CDR3 is 19 amino acids long. In DNA form, the CDR3 reads TGTGCCAGCAGCAAAGCTTCAGAGGTACAGGGGCGATTTCACGGGGAGCTGTTTTTT. This encodes CASSKASEVQGRFHGELFF.

The genes are TRBV2 and TRBJ2-1; 10 bases match TRBD1. The CDR3 is made up of 18 amino acids. CDR1 and CDR2 from the germline V gene are SNHLY and FYNNEI. Trimming cost V 8 bases and J 3 bases; bases outside gene matches: 16. CDR3 DNA: TGTGCCAGCCAACTATCCGGGACAGGGGCCCTTGGCTACAATGAGCAGTTCTTC. Its translation: CASQLSGTGALGYNEQFF.

The genes are TRBV15 and TRBJ1-5; TRBD1 matches 9 bases. CDR1 is LNHNV, CDR2 YYDKDF, per germline (reference sequence). CDR3 length: 16 residues. V lost 7 bases, J lost 4 bases, and 11 bases stayed unmatched. For the CDR3, the DNA is TGTGCCACCAACCCGGGACAGGGAAATTGGAATCAGCCCCAGCATTTT. Amino acid sequence: CATNPGQGNWNQPQHF.

The genes are TRBV30 and TRBJ2-5; the D is unclear. CDR1 and CDR2 (germline): GTSNPN, SVGIG (reference sequence). The CDR3 is 12 amino acids. Trimming took 1 base from V and 2 from J, leaving 5 bases between them. CDR3 loop: CAWSASQETQYF. CDR3 DNA: TGTGCCTGGAGTGCCAGTCAAGAGACCCAGTACTTC.

The table lists this clone with a few counts. The CDR3 loop is CASSVGLYPLEQYF. The DNA of the CDR3 is TGTGCCAGCAGCGTGGGACTTTACCCTCTCGAGCAGTACTTC. The chain joins TRBV9 to TRBJ2-7; the D gene is possibly TRBD2 (6 bases). CDR1 is SGDLS and CDR2 is YYNGEE in the germline V gene. This CDR3 contains 14 residues. V was shortened by 2 bases and J by 6 bases, with 15 bases between the two germline ends.

A few counts support this clone. The chain employs TRBV3-1 (or the pseudogene TRBV3-2) and TRBJ2-1; 9 positions agree with TRBD2. The CDR3 length is 15 residues. V shed 4 bases, J shed 7 bases, and the junction held 8 bases outside the gene matches. Germline loops: CDR1 LGHDT, CDR2 YNNKEL (reference sequence). The CDR3 DNA follows: TGTGCCAGCAGCCCTTGGCGGGAGGGGATGAATGAGCAGTTCTTC. This encodes CASSPWREGMNEQFF.

The chain combines TRBV28 with TRBJ1-5; D uncertain. Germline V CDR1 and CDR2: MDHEN, SYDVKM. The germline V and J ends were trimmed by 6 bases and 5 bases, with 8 bases remaining between them. The CDR3 covers 12 residues. In DNA form, the CDR3 reads TGTGCCAGCAGCCCCCTTGATCAGCCCCAGCATTTT. Protein sequence: CASSPLDQPQHF.

The rearrangement joins TRBV5-1 to TRBJ2-7; TRBD2 matches 11 bases. Per the germline V gene, CDR1 is SGHRS and CDR2 is YFSETQ. The CDR3 totals 14 residues. The junction had 9 bases not matched to a gene; V was cut back by 4 bases and J by 9 bases. This chain's CDR3 is CASSLTGTSGPQYF. For the CDR3, the DNA is TGCGCCAGCAGCCTAACCGGGACTAGCGGACCGCAGTACTTC.

The chain carries TRBV4-3 and TRBJ2-6; possible D gene TRBD2, 6 bases. CDR1 is LGHNA and CDR2 is YSLEER in the germline V gene. The CDR3 loop spans 17 amino acids. The V gene lost 1 base and the J gene lost 0 bases, with 10 bases spanning the gap. The CDR3 loop reads CASSQAGVFSGANVLTF. The CDR3 DNA sequence: TGCGCCAGCAGCCAAGCGGGAGTCTTCTCTGGGGCCAACGTCCTGACTTTC.

The J gene is TRBJ2-1, the V gene TRBV10-3, with 10 positions matching TRBD1. Germline CDR1 and CDR2: ENHRY and SYGVKD. The CDR3 extends over 16 amino acids. The J segment lost 4 bases and the V segment lost 6 bases, leaving 9 bases of the junction unmatched. CDR3 region: CAIRAAPGQGYNEQFF. The CDR3 DNA follows: TGTGCCATCAGAGCCGCCCCGGGACAGGGGTACAATGAGCAGTTCTTC.

The chain carries TRBV30 and TRBJ1-3, with D perhaps TRBD1 (6 bases). In germline, CDR1 is GTSNPN, CDR2 SVGIG (reference sequence). This CDR3 contains 15 residues. Trimming removed 5 bases from V and 3 bases from J, with 17 bases in between. The CDR3 nucleotides read TGTGCCTGGTCCCGAGGGGGTTTAGGTGGAAACACCATATATTTT. This codes for CAWSRGGLGGNTIYF.

The chain links TRBV7-3 to TRBJ1-1; D is ambiguous. The germline gives CDR1 SGHTA, CDR2 FQGTGA. The V gene lost 0 bases and the J gene lost 1 base, with 9 bases spanning the gap. CDR3 size: 15 residues. CDR3 sequence (DNA): TGTGCCAGCAGCTTAACCGGGAGCGCGAACACTGAAGCTTTCTTT. Translation gives CASSLTGSANTEAFF.

In regard to this clone: One end of the junction does not line up with germline, which may come from a read error. V is TRBV11-3 and J is TRBJ2-3, with D possibly matching TRBD2 (6 bases). The CDR3 is made up of 15 amino acids. Germline CDR1 and CDR2: SGHNT and YENEEA. In DNA, the CDR3 is TGTGCCAGCAGCCGGGGGACGGATAGCACAGATACGCAGTGTTTT. It yields the protein CASSRGTDSTDTQCF. Full variable domain (missing parts from reference TRBV11-3 and TRBJ2-3): EAGVVQSPRYKIIEKKQPVAFWCNPISGHNTLYWYLQNLGQGPELLIRYENEEAVDDSQLPKDRFSAERLKGVDSTLKIQPAELGDSAVYLCASSRGTDSTDTQCFGPGTRLTVL.

The chain uses TRBV18 and TRBJ1-3; 7 bases are a match to TRBD1. The CDR3 is made up of 16 amino acids. The germline gives CDR1 KGHSH, CDR2 LQKENI. V gave up 5 bases and J gave up 2 bases; unmatched junction bases: 9. CDR3 loop: CASSSQTTGAGNTIYF. CDR3 DNA sequence: TGTGCCAGCTCATCCCAAACTACAGGGGCTGGAAACACCATATATTTT. The entire variable domain, with the rest obtained from reference TRBV18 and TRBJ1-3, is as follows: NAGVMQNPRHLVRRRGQEARLRCSPMKGHSHVYWYRQLPEEGLKFMVYLQKENIIDESGMPKERFSAEFPKEGPSILRIQQVVRGDSAAYFCASSSQTTGAGNTIYFGEGSWLTVV.

This chain joins TRBV19 and TRBJ2-1; D is unresolved. Trimming removed 1 base at V and 4 bases at J, with 14 bases between. The CDR3 length is 16 residues. From germline, CDR1 is LNHDA and CDR2 SQIVND (reference sequence). This CDR3 reads CASSIGSFLRYNEQFF. The CDR3 DNA reads TGTGCCAGTAGTATAGGGAGTTTTCTAAGGTACAATGAGCAGTTCTTC.

V gene TRBV20-1 combines with J gene TRBJ1-2; D is perhaps TRBD1 (5 bases). Germline V gene lookup returns CDR1 DFQATT and CDR2 SNEGSKA (reference sequence). Trimming shortened V by 5 bases and J by 14 bases, and 12 bases separated the two germline ends. The CDR3 is 9 amino acids. The CDR3 DNA reads TGCAGTGCTCCTGGACAATGGACCTTC. It codes for CSAPGQWTF.

V is TRBV19 and J is TRBJ1-3, with D uncertain. V was clipped by 1 base and J by 6 bases, with 4 bases between them. The CDR3 runs to 12 residues. CDR1 is LNHDA and CDR2 is SQIVND in the germline V gene (reference sequence). The CDR3 spells CASSIGENTIYF. The CDR3 DNA reads TGTGCCAGTAGTATAGGCGAAAACACCATATATTTT.

There are a few counts of this clone. The chain recombines TRBV7-6 with TRBJ2-2; 11 positions agree with TRBD2. Trimming took 6 bases from V and 5 from J; bases not matched to a gene: 5. CDR1 is SGHVS, CDR2 FNYEAQ, per germline. The CDR3 consists of 15 residues. CDR3 protein: CASRNLAGGTGELFF. For the CDR3, the DNA is TGTGCCAGCAGAAACCTAGCGGGGGGTACCGGGGAGCTGTTTTTT.

The chain joins TRBV5-4 to TRBJ2-1; 8 nucleotides agree with TRBD2. The CDR3 consists of 15 residues. Germline loops: CDR1 SGHNT, CDR2 YYREEE (reference sequence). The V and J ends lost 3 bases and 6 bases, in that order; junction bases with no gene match: 8. The DNA of the CDR3 is TGTGCCAGCAGCTCGCCGGGGGGGCCTCTCAATGAGCAGTTCTTC. It codes for CASSSPGGPLNEQFF.

The chain recombines TRBV18 with TRBJ1-6; 7 bases map to TRBD1. Germline lookup yields CDR1 KGHSH and CDR2 LQKENI. The CDR3 totals 15 residues. V lost 2 bases, J lost 6 bases, and 4 bases stayed unmatched. The CDR3 DNA sequence: TGTGCCAGCTCACCATGGGCAGGGGGTAATTCACCCCTCCACTTT. Amino acid sequence: CASSPWAGGNSPLHF.

V and J are TRBV7-2 and TRBJ2-3; maybe TRBD1 (5 bases). The CDR3 extends over 13 amino acids. Trimming removed 5 bases from V and 6 bases from J, with 12 bases in between. Per germline, CDR1 SGHTA and CDR2 FQGNSA. CDR3 coding DNA: TGTGCCAGCAGCAAAGGGGTTGTTGATACGCAGTATTTT. It codes for CASSKGVVDTQYF.

V is TRBV18 and J is TRBJ2-3; D might be TRBD2 (5 bases). V was clipped by 1 base and J by 2 bases, with 10 bases between them. Germline V gene data show CDR1 as KGHSH and CDR2 as LQKENI. This CDR3 has 15 residues. The CDR3 protein is CASSPRERDTDTQYF. As DNA, the CDR3 is TGTGCCAGCTCACCACGGGAGCGAGACACAGATACGCAGTATTTT.

This rearrangement joins TRBV21-1 to TRBJ1-5; the table assigns TRBD1, which was not confirmed against the DNA. TRBV21-1 is reported as a pseudogene. The CDR3 extends over 15 amino acids. This CDR3 is CASSKEANRDQPQHF. In DNA form, the CDR3 reads TGTGCCAGCAGCAAAGAAGCTAACAGGGACCAGCCCCAGCATTTT.